Included here is one T cell receptor beta chain sequence, with context. Its antigen is currently unknown. Trimming at V came to 5 bases and at J to 0 bases, leaving 8 bases not matched to a gene. Germline-derived CDR1 and CDR2 are PRHDT and FYEKMQ (reference sequence). CDR3 length equals 17 residues. The data stem from a study of cytomegalovirus exposure and HLA in healthy donors. The PCR made use of 60 Vbeta and 13 Jbeta primers. Generated by immunoSEQ multiplex PCR, the TCRdb table keeps only in-frame clones and is missing some. The profile covers roughly 170,000 clones, with 75% to 85% appearing a single time and roughly 1.4% taken by the ten largest. When sampled, the donors appeared nominally healthy, though they likely had unrecorded immune exposures. General observations from the study: No immune exposure information besides CMV serostatus was available. When presence/absence was analysed, sequencing depth was taken to be roughly uniform across donors. A missense DCLRE1C variant was associated with V- and J-gene trimming of TCR beta chains in a later analysis, and an independent cohort replicated the association.

The V and J genes are TRBV13 and TRBJ2-7, with 12 bases matching TRBD2. The sample was PBMCs. The receptor was isolated from a woman aged 25 to 39 in good health and CMV-seropositive. In DNA form, the CDR3 reads TGTGCCAGCAGCAAGGGACTAGCGGGTTCACACTCCTACGAGCAGTACTTC. It translates to CASSKGLAGSHSYEQYF.